What follows are 9 T cell receptor beta chains derived from one specimen sequenced in a study of cytomegalovirus exposure and HLA in healthy donors. The PCR used 60 Vbeta and 13 Jbeta primers. TCRdb's table, derived via immunoSEQ multiplex PCR, lists solely in-frame clones and lacks some. Of roughly 80,000 clones in the sample, more than 75% were seen once. The sequenced material came from PBMCs. The receptors derive from a male donor in good health and CMV-seropositive.

The chain links TRBV11-2 to TRBJ1-1; 8 bases are a match to TRBD1. Germline trimming cut 5 bases from V and 10 bases from J; bases unmatched to any gene: 9. Germline V lookup: CDR1 SGHAT, CDR2 FQNNGV. The CDR3 is 13 amino acids. The CDR3, as DNA: TGTGCCAGCAGCCGGACAGGGCCCTCGACAGCTTTCTTT. It specifies CASSRTGPSTAFF.

The chain has TRBV19 and TRBJ1-5; D ambiguous. CDR3 length: 12 residues. V gave up 3 bases and J gave up 2 bases, with 2 bases separating them. The V gene's germline CDR1 is LNHDA and CDR2 SQIVND (reference sequence). DNA of the CDR3: TGTGCCAGTAGTATCGGCAATCAGCCCCAGCATTTT. Protein product: CASSIGNQPQHF.

V usage is TRBV9 and J usage is TRBJ1-2; D uncertain. CDR1 is SGDLS, CDR2 YYNGEE, per germline. The CDR3 spans 14 residues. V lost 0 bases, J lost 6 bases, and 12 bases lay in between. The CDR3 sequence is CASSVDTFTNGYTF. The CDR3 bases are TGTGCCAGCAGCGTAGACACATTCACGAATGGCTACACCTTC. Combining the CDR3 with reference TRBV9 and TRBJ1-2 gives the whole variable domain DSGVTQTPKHLITATGQRVTLRCSPRSGDLSVYWYQQSLDQGLQFLIQYYNGEERAKGNILERFSAQQFPDLHSELNLSSLELGDSALYFCASSVDTFTNGYTFGSGTRLTVV.

The V call is TRBV2, the J call TRBJ2-1, with 8 bases that match TRBD1. The CDR3 covers 14 residues. Germline loops: CDR1 SNHLY, CDR2 FYNNEI. With V trimmed by 4 bases and J by 3 bases, 2 bases remained unmatched. CDR3 DNA sequence: TGTGCCAGCAGTGGACAGGGGCACTACAATGAGCAGTTCTTC. Its translation is CASSGQGHYNEQFF.

The chain joins TRBV27 to TRBJ2-3; possibly TRBD1 for D (5 bases). Between the trimmed V and J ends, which lost 6 bases and 4 bases, there was a span of 17 bases. The length of the CDR3 is 15 residues. The germline gives CDR1 MNHEY, CDR2 SMNVEV (reference sequence). CDR3 nucleotides: TGTGCCAGCAGACGAAGGGGTACCAACGCAGATACGCAGTATTTT. Protein: CASRRRGTNADTQYF.

The rearrangement links TRBV5-1 to TRBJ2-7; possibly TRBD2 for D (5 bases). V lost 3 bases and J lost 3, with 16 bases in between. CDR3 length equals 15 residues. Per the germline V gene, CDR1 is SGHRS and CDR2 is YFSETQ. The CDR3 reads CASSSGNSAVYEQYF. In DNA form, the CDR3 reads TGCGCCAGCAGCTCCGGCAATAGCGCCGTCTACGAGCAGTACTTC.

This chain joins TRBV27 and TRBJ1-4; the D is unclear. V was cut by 3 bases and J by 4 bases, with 9 bases left in between. The CDR3 extends over 14 amino acids. From germline, CDR1 is MNHEY and CDR2 SMNVEV (reference sequence). CDR3 in amino acids: CASSFAGSNEKLFF. CDR3 DNA: TGTGCCAGCAGTTTCGCGGGGAGTAATGAAAAACTGTTTTTT.

The chain is built from TRBV5-1 and TRBJ2-3; possibly TRBD1 for D (6 bases). This CDR3 comprises 14 residues. V lost 8 bases and J 0 bases, leaving 13 bases between the germline ends. Germline CDR1 is SGHRS and CDR2 is YFSETQ. The CDR3 sequence is CASKKQGSTDTQYF. The CDR3 coding sequence is TGCGCCAGTAAAAAGCAGGGGAGCACAGATACGCAGTATTTT.

V is TRBV27 and J is TRBJ2-2; a weak D match, TRBD2 (5 bases). The CDR3 length is 14 residues. V was trimmed by 2 bases and J by 4 bases, leaving 8 bases between them. Per germline, CDR1 MNHEY and CDR2 SMNVEV (reference sequence). CDR3 coding DNA: TGTGCCAGCAGTTTAAGAGGGCCCACCGGGGAGCTGTTTTTT. Protein: CASSLRGPTGELFF.